This T cell receptor (beta chain) was obtained from a study of immune heterogeneity within non-small cell lung tumors. Study context: The composition of the tumors was a handful of squamous cell carcinomas, roughly eleven non-squamous carcinomas and 1 not otherwise specified. Overall study results and limits: Recurrence of identical dominant CDR3 beta clonotypes was observed across tumor sites within a patient, alongside site-unique high-frequency clones. Largely, high-frequency T-cell receptor beta clonotypes differed from one individual patient to another.

Trimming removed 3 bases at V and 2 bases at J, with 8 bases between. The germline gives CDR1 SGHTS, CDR2 YDEGEE. CDR3 length: 13 amino acids. TCR beta CDR3 regions came from multiplex PCR with 32 forward V and 13 reverse J primers. One entry per CDR3 protein, called by TCRdb with MiXCR from the multiplex PCR reads. The table includes about 3,200 distinct CDR3 sequences, 17% detected once. Per sample, around 600 ng of bulk tumor genomic DNA was the template used. Biopsy collection occurred during surgery, with several far-apart biopsies per primary tumor. Those enrolled were patients newly diagnosed with untreated non-small cell lung cancer and undergoing curative surgery. This clonotype is termed medium-sized. Its specificity is not known.

Material for sequencing was lung tumor tissue. This chain uses TRBV5-8 with TRBJ1-2; no clear D. This TCR was recovered from a man aged 50-60 years with non-small cell lung cancer. The CDR3 sequence: CASSSPPNYGYTF. CDR3 coding DNA: TGTGCCAGCAGCTCACCGCCGAACTATGGCTACACCTTC.